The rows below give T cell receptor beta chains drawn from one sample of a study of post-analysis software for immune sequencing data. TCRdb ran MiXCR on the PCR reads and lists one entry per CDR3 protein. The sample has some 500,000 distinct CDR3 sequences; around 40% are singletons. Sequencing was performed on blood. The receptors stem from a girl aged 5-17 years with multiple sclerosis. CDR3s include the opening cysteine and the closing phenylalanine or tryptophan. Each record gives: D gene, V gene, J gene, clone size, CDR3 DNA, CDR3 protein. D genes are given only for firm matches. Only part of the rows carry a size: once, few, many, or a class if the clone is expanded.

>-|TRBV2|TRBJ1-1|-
TGTGCCAGCAGCAACCCCGGAACAGAGGCTTTCTTT
CASSNPGTEAFF
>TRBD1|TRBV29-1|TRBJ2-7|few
TGCAGCGTGGGACAGGGAAGGGTCTACGAGCAGTACTTC
CSVGQGRVYEQYF
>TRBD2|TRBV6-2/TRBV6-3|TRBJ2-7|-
TGTGCCAGCAGACACGGGACTAGCGGGTGGACCTACGAGCAGTACTTC
CASRHGTSGWTYEQYF
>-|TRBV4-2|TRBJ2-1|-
TGTGCCAGCAGCCAAGGGTCCAGCGTCTACAATGAGCAGTTCTTC
CASSQGSSVYNEQFF
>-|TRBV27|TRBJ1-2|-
TGTGCCAGCAGTCCGGGACGGAAGCTTTATGGCTACACCTTC
CASSPGRKLYGYTF
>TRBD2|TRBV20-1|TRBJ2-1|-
TGCAGTGCTAGAGAGGGGACTAGCGGGAGCGATGAGCAGTTCTTC
CSAREGTSGSDEQFF
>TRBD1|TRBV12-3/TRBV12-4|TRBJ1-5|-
TGTGCCAGCAGTTCCCTCGGACAGGGAACCCAGCATTTT
CASSSLGQGTQHF
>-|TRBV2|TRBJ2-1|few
TGTGCCAGCAGCCTAGGGGGAACTGAGCAGTTCTTC
CASSLGGTEQFF
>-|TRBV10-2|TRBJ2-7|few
TGCGCCAGCAGTGAGTCTGGGGGCCTCAGCTCCTACGAGCAGTACTTC
CASSESGGLSSYEQYF
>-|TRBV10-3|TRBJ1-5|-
TGTGCCATCAGTGAAAGGGGAAATAGCAATCAGCCCCAGCATTTT
CAISERGNSNQPQHF
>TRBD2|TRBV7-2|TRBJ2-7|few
TGTGCCAGCAGTCCTTTTGCGGGGACTACCTACGAGCAGTACTTC
CASSPFAGTTYEQYF
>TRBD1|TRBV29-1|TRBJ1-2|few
TGCAGCGTTGAAGATCGAGGGGCTGGGACAGGGGGCAATAGGGACTATGGCTACACCTTC
CSVEDRGAGTGGNRDYGYTF
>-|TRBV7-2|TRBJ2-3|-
TGTGCCAGCAGCTTAGTAGGTTCAGGGGCTAGCACAGATACGCAGTATTTT
CASSLVGSGASTDTQYF
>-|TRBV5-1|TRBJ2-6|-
TGCGCCAGCAGTTGGACCTCTGGGGCCAACGTCCTGACTTTC
CASSWTSGANVLTF
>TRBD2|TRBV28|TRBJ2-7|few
TGTGCCAGCAGTTTATATGGGACTAGCGGGACCAGCAGCGGGGAGCAGTACTTC
CASSLYGTSGTSSGEQYF
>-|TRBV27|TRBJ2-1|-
TGTGCCAGCAGTTTAGCGAGATGGGATGAGCAGTTCTTC
CASSLARWDEQFF
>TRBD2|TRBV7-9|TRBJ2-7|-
TGTGCCAGCAGCGGGACTAGCGGGTCCTCCTCCTCCTACGAGCAGTACTTC
CASSGTSGSSSSYEQYF
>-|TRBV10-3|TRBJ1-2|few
TGTGCCATCAGTGAGGCAGGGAGGGTCTATGGCTACACCTTC
CAISEAGRVYGYTF
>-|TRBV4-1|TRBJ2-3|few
TGCGCCAGCAGCCAAGAAGGGCCCTTATCTGTGGGCGATACGCAGTATTTT
CASSQEGPLSVGDTQYF
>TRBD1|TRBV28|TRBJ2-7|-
TGTGCCAGCAGTTTGACAGGGGCCGGCTCCTACGAGCAGTACTTC
CASSLTGAGSYEQYF
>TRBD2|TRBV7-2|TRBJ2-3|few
TGTGCCAGCAGCGGGTGGACTAGCGGGGCAGATACGCAGTATTTT
CASSGWTSGADTQYF
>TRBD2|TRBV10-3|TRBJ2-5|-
TGTGCCATCAGTCCGGGACTAGCGGGAGACCAAGAGACCCAGTACTTC
CAISPGLAGDQETQYF
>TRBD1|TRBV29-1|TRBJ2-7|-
TGCAGCACAAGAAGGTCACAGGGGGCATCCTACGAGCAGTACTTC
CSTRRSQGASYEQYF
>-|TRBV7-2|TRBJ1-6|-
TGTGCCAGCAGCCCAATGGGCACCCTCGGGTCACCCCTCCACTTT
CASSPMGTLGSPLHF
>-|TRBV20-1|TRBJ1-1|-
TGCAGTGCTAGCAGGGTAGCGAACACTGAAGCTTTCTTT
CSASRVANTEAFF
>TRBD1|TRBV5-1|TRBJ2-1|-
TGCGCCAGCAGCTTACCCCGGGGACAGGGGGATGAGCAGTTCTTC
CASSLPRGQGDEQFF
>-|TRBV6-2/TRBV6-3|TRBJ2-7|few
TGTGCCAGCAGTTACTCGAGGTCTAGCGATGCCTACGAGCAGTACTTC
CASSYSRSSDAYEQYF
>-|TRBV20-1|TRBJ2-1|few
TGCAGTGCTTCCGGGCCCGTGGGGTCCTACAATGAGCAGTTCTTC
CSASGPVGSYNEQFF
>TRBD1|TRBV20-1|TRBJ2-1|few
TGCAGTGCGGAGGGACAGGACCGTCCCTACAATGAGCAGTTCTTC
CSAEGQDRPYNEQFF
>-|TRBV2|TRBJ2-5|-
TGTGCCAGCAGCCCTAGGGGTAACCAAGAGACCCAGTACTTC
CASSPRGNQETQYF
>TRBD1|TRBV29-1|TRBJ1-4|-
TGCAGCGGCTCCGGGACAGGGGCAGATAATGAAAAACGGTTTTTT
CSGSGTGADNEKRFF
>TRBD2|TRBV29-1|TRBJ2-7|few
TGCAGCGTTGAGTTAGCGGGAAGTGACTACGAGCAGTACTTC
CSVELAGSDYEQYF
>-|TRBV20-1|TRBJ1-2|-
TGCAGTGCTAGAGATAGGACAAACTATGGCTACACCTTC
CSARDRTNYGYTF
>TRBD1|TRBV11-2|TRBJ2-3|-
TGTGCCAGCAGCAACAGACAGGGGGGAGATACGCAGTATTTT
CASSNRQGGDTQYF
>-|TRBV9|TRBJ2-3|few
TGTGCCAGCAGCGTAGAAGGACGAACAGATACGCAGTATTTT
CASSVEGRTDTQYF
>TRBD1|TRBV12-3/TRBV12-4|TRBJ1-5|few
TGTGCCAGCGGGGGGACAGGTATTTATAGCAATCAGCCCCAGCATTTT
CASGGTGIYSNQPQHF
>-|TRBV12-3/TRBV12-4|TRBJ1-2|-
TGTGCCAACGACTGGCCGGGCTATGGCTACACCTTC
CANDWPGYGYTF
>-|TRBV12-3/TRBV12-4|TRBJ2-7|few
TGTGCCAGCAGTTTTTTGTCTGCCAGCTCCTACGAGCAGTACTTC
CASSFLSASSYEQYF
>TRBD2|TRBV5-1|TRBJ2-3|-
TGCGCCAGCAGCTTGTTTGGGGCTCCTAGCGGAGATACGCAGTATTTT
CASSLFGAPSGDTQYF
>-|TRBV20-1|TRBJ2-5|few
TGCAGTGCTAGCGGGAGAGAGACCCAGTACTTC
CSASGRETQYF
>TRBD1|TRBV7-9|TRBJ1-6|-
TGTGCCAGCAGCCCGGATACAGGGGGAGGGTCACCCCTCCACTTT
CASSPDTGGGSPLHF
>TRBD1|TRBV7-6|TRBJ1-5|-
TGTGCCAGCAGATTGACAGGGGGCTGGTTAGGCAATCAGCCCCAGCATTTT
CASRLTGGWLGNQPQHF